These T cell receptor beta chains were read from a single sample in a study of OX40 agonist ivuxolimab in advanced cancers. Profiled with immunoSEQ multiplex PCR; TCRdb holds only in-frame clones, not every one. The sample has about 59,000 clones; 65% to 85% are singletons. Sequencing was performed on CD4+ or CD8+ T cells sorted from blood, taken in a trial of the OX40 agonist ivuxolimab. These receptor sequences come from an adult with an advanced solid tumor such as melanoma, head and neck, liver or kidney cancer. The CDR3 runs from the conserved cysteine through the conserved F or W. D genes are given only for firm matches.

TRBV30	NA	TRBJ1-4	CAWSTTGGMYEKLFF	TGTGCCTGGAGTACGACAGGCGGGATGTATGAAAAACTGTTTTTT
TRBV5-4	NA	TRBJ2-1	CASSLPTNNEQFF	TGTGCCAGCAGCTTGCCTACAAACAATGAGCAGTTCTTC
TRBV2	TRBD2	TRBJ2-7	CASSRLGGKTEQYF	TGTGCCAGCAGCAGGCTGGGGGGGAAAACCGAGCAGTACTTC
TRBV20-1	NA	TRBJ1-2	CSGWANYGYTF	TGCAGTGGATGGGCTAACTATGGCTACACCTTC
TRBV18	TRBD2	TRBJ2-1	CASSPGTSGTYNEQFF	TGTGCCAGCTCACCCGGGACTAGCGGGACCTACAATGAGCAGTTCTTC
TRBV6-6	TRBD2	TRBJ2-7	CASSYPSGGLSYEQYF	TGTGCCAGCAGTTATCCTAGCGGGGGCCTATCCTACGAGCAGTACTTC
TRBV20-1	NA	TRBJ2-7	CSALLVYEQYF	TGCAGTGCTCTCCTGGTGTACGAGCAGTACTTC
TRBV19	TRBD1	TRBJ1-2	CASSTPPGQGALTYGYTF	TGTGCCAGTAGTACTCCTCCGGGACAGGGGGCGCTTACATATGGCTACACCTTC
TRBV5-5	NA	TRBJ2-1	CASSLGPGYNEQFF	TGTGCCAGCAGCTTGGGTCCAGGATACAATGAGCAGTTCTTC
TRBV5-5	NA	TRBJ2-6	CASSLETSSGANVLTF	TGTGCCAGCAGCTTGGAAACAAGCTCTGGGGCCAACGTCCTGACTTTC
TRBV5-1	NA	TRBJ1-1	CASSLVSVNTEAFF	TGCGCCAGCAGCTTGGTGTCAGTTAACACTGAAGCTTTCTTT
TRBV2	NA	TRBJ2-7	CASSVGQAYEQYF	TGTGCCAGCAGTGTGGGACAAGCCTACGAGCAGTACTTC
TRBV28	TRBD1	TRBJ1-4	CASSTTPQGVFGKLFF	TGTGCCAGCAGTACCACCCCACAGGGGGTTTTTGGAAAACTGTTTTTT
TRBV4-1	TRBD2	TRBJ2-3	CASSPLGAGVTDTQYF	TGCGCCAGCAGCCCCTTGGGCGCGGGGGTAACAGATACGCAGTATTTT
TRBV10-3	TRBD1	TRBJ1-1	CAISAGQGARTEAFF	TGTGCCATCAGTGCGGGACAGGGGGCGAGGACTGAAGCTTTCTTT
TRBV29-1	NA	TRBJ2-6	CSVAGYGANVLTF	TGCAGCGTCGCAGGGTATGGGGCCAACGTCCTGACTTTC
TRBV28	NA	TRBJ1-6	CASRPDNSPLHF	TGTGCCAGCAGGCCGGATAATTCACCCCTCCACTTT
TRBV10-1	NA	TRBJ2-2	CASGTGTGELFF	TGCGCCAGCGGTACAGGGACCGGGGAGCTGTTTTTT
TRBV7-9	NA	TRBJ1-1	CASSELAVWAFF	TGTGCCAGCAGCGAGCTGGCGGTGTGGGCTTTCTTT
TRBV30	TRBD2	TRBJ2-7	CAWSRTRAGAYEQYF	TGTGCCTGGAGCAGAACCCGAGCGGGGGCCTACGAGCAGTACTTC
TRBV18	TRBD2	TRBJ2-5	CASSPRGGEQETQYF	TGTGCCAGCTCACCACGGGGGGGAGAACAAGAGACCCAGTACTTC
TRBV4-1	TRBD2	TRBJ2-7	CASSQDPQRGPSYEQYF	TGCGCCAGCAGCCAAGATCCCCAGCGGGGGCCATCCTACGAGCAGTACTTC
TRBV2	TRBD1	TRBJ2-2	CASSATGGDTGELFF	TGTGCCAGCAGCGCGACAGGGGGAGACACCGGGGAGCTGTTTTTT
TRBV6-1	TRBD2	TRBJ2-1	CASSGRSTSGRNEQFF	TGTGCCAGCAGTGGGCGTTCGACTAGCGGGAGAAATGAGCAGTTCTTC
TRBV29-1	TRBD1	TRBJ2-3	CSAQGTDQNTQYF	TGCAGCGCTCAAGGGACAGATCAGAATACGCAGTATTTT
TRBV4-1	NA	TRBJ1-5	CASSQVPYYSNQPQHF	TGCGCCAGCAGCCAAGTACCCTATTATAGCAATCAGCCCCAGCATTTT